The 32 T cell receptor beta chains below all came from one sample that was sequenced in a study of T cell repertoires in cytomegalovirus infection (dated by TCRdb to about 2019). Their cognate antigens are unknown. What the treatment or condition label conveys for this sample: in vitro stimulation with specific CMV peptide epitopes to enrich CMV-specific T cells. Sequenced using an Illumina HiSeq 1500. Through fastp at Q25 and MiXCR, TCRdb rebuilt clones from the public reads, retaining in-frame beta chains. Each entry merges the rows of one CDR3 protein and shows their most common DNA and genes. This sample is represented by about 700,000 distinct CDR3 sequences; around a third of them were singletons. The leading ten clones occupy around a sixth of the sample. The sequencing here drew on cultured PBMCs, taken from culture after CMV antigen stimulation. The receptors here all came from a human donor in good health (CMV status not recorded). Some clones in this sample may be carry-over from other donors' samples.

V usage is TRBV28 and J usage is TRBJ2-5, with D uncertain. Germline lookup yields CDR1 MDHEN and CDR2 SYDVKM. The CDR3 is made up of 15 amino acids. With 1 base removed from V and 5 bases from J, the gap between germline ends came to 14 bases. The CDR3 region is CASSLLSPLGETQYF. CDR3 sequence (DNA): TGTGCCAGCAGTTTATTATCCCCCTTGGGGGAGACCCAGTACTTC.

The sample holds a few counts of this clonotype. This chain joins TRBV27 and TRBJ1-2, with a weak D call TRBD1 (5 bases). The CDR3 totals 15 residues. Deletions cut 1 base from V and 0 bases from J, with 9 bases between. Germline V gives CDR1 MNHEY, CDR2 SMNVEV (reference sequence). DNA for the CDR3: TGTGCCAGCAGTTTATGGGCAGGGTCTAACTATGGCTACACCTTC. The encoded protein is CASSLWAGSNYGYTF.

This clonotype was seen only a few times. The CDR3 here is CASSYSSSGGLDEQYF. The CDR3 DNA sequence: TGTGCCAGCAGTTACTCGTCTAGCGGGGGGCTTGACGAGCAGTACTTC. J is TRBJ2-7 and V is TRBV6-8; TRBD2 matches 11 bases. V lost 0 bases and J lost 5; bases outside the gene matches: 6. This CDR3 is built from 16 residues. CDR1 and CDR2 from the germline V gene are MNHGY and SAAAGT.

The chain carries TRBV19 and TRBJ2-5, with a tentative D call TRBD2 (5 bases). There are 13 residues in the CDR3. V lost 5 bases and J 5 bases, leaving 12 bases between the germline ends. Germline CDR1 is LNHDA and CDR2 is SQIVND (reference sequence). CDR3: CASSDSRGETQYF. In DNA, the CDR3 is TGTGCCAGTAGTGATTCCAGAGGGGAGACCCAGTACTTC.

The chain employs TRBV4-1 and TRBJ2-7; tentative D call: TRBD1 (6 bases). Trimming shortened V by 4 bases and J by 2 bases, and 15 bases separated the two germline ends. The CDR3 has 15 amino acids. Germline V gene lookup returns CDR1 MGHRA and CDR2 YSYEKL. CDR3 nucleotides: TGCGCCAGCAGCCGGGATGGGGGCCGGACCTACGAGCAGTACTTC. Protein sequence: CASSRDGGRTYEQYF.

V usage is TRBV7-2 and J usage is TRBJ2-5; 9 positions agree with TRBD2. V shed 2 bases and J 5 bases; nucleotides not matched to a gene: 6. The CDR3 covers 15 residues. The germline V gene has CDR1 SGHTA and CDR2 FQGNSA. CDR3 protein: CASSLQRGEGETQYF. The CDR3 nucleotides are TGTGCCAGCAGCTTACAGCGGGGGGAAGGGGAGACCCAGTACTTC. The entire variable domain, with the rest obtained from reference TRBV7-2 and TRBJ2-5, is as follows: GAGVSQSPSNKVTEKGKDVELRCDPISGHTALYWYRQSLGQGLEFLIYFQGNSAPDKSGLPSDRFSAERTGGSVSTLTIQRTQQEDSAVYLCASSLQRGEGETQYFGPGTRLLVL.

The CDR3 bases are TGTGCCAGCAGCCAGCGCGGACGAAGCGGGGGGGCATCAGATACGCAGTATTTT. This sequence encodes CASSQRGRSGGASDTQYF. This chain joins TRBV7-2 and TRBJ2-3; the match to TRBD2 covers 10 bases. Germline loops: CDR1 SGHTA, CDR2 FQGNSA. The ends lost 5 bases at V and 4 bases at J; junction bases unmatched: 15. CDR3 length: 18 residues. The full variable domain, its missing parts supplied by reference TRBV7-2 and TRBJ2-3, is GAGVSQSPSNKVTEKGKDVELRCDPISGHTALYWYRQSLGQGLEFLIYFQGNSAPDKSGLPSDRFSAERTGGSVSTLTIQRTQQEDSAVYLCASSQRGRSGGASDTQYFGPGTRLTVL.

The chain uses TRBV7-2 and TRBJ2-4; D is unclear. Deletions cut 5 bases from V and 2 bases from J, with 22 bases between. Germline V gene lookup returns CDR1 SGHTA and CDR2 FQGNSA. This CDR3 region has 18 residues. This CDR3 reads CASSNHRPRALTKNIQYF. The CDR3 DNA reads TGTGCCAGCAGCAATCATCGACCACGCGCCCTGACCAAAAACATTCAGTACTTC.

The chain carries TRBV27 and TRBJ2-3; no reliable D call. V shed 2 bases and J shed 2 bases, with 14 bases lying between them. CDR1 and CDR2 (germline): MNHEY, SMNVEV (reference sequence). The CDR3 loop spans 16 amino acids. The CDR3: CASSLMGRRTTDTQYF. Written as DNA, the CDR3 is TGTGCCAGCAGTTTAATGGGCCGACGAACCACAGATACGCAGTATTTT.

The V call is TRBV28, the J call TRBJ2-5; weak D call: TRBD1 (5 bases). In germline, CDR1 is MDHEN, CDR2 SYDVKM. The V end was cut by 10 bases, the J end by 5 bases, with 20 bases between. This CDR3 is 14 amino acids long. CDR3 nucleotide sequence: TGTGCCATCGACGGCAGGGAAGGCGTCGAGACCCAGTACTTC. It specifies CAIDGREGVETQYF.

The V and J genes are TRBV4-1 and TRBJ2-1, with 8 bases lining up with TRBD2. Germline V gene lookup returns CDR1 MGHRA and CDR2 YSYEKL. Trimming removed 1 base from V and 8 bases from J; junction bases left unmatched: 4. CDR3 length: 14 residues. CDR3 residues: CASSQAGRDHEQFF. CDR3 coding DNA: TGCGCCAGCAGCCAAGCCGGGAGGGATCATGAGCAGTTCTTC.

This clonotype turned up a few times. As DNA, the CDR3 is TGCGCCAGCAGCCAAGACCAGACAGCGAAAGATGGCTACACCTTC. This gives the protein CASSQDQTAKDGYTF. The V and J genes are TRBV4-3 and TRBJ1-2; tentative D call: TRBD1 (5 bases). The V and J ends lost 0 bases and 6 bases respectively, with 14 bases between them. This CDR3 region has 15 residues. Germline-derived CDR1 and CDR2 are LGHNA and YSLEER.

The V gene is TRBV28, the J gene TRBJ2-5; D is ambiguous. The germline CDR1 and CDR2 sequences are MDHEN and SYDVKM. Trimming cost V 2 bases and J 2 bases, with 12 bases left between them. The CDR3 spans 15 residues. CDR3 bases: TGTGCCAGCAGTTTAAGCAGGAACCTACAAGAGACCCAGTACTTC. The encoded protein is CASSLSRNLQETQYF.

This chain uses TRBV27 with TRBJ2-1; maybe TRBD2 (5 bases). The CDR3 loop spans 14 amino acids. Germline V gene lookup returns CDR1 MNHEY and CDR2 SMNVEV (reference sequence). V was clipped by 5 bases and J by 8 bases, with 16 bases between them. The CDR3 DNA reads TGTGCCAGCAGTGCTAGTCTAGCTATGGATGAGCAGTTCTTC. Amino acid sequence: CASSASLAMDEQFF.

This chain joins TRBV7-6 and TRBJ1-1, with D perhaps TRBD1 (6 bases). Germline assignment: CDR1 SGHVS and CDR2 FNYEAQ. V was clipped by 4 bases and J by 7 bases, with 10 bases between them. The CDR3 is 12 amino acids. CDR3 loop: CASSYLTGEAFF. CDR3 sequence (DNA): TGTGCCAGCAGCTATTTGACAGGTGAAGCTTTCTTT.

V gene TRBV19 combines with J gene TRBJ1-5; tentative D call: TRBD1 (5 bases). The CDR3 sequence is 15 residues long. Germline V lookup: CDR1 LNHDA, CDR2 SQIVND (reference sequence). The germline V and J ends were trimmed by 5 bases and 9 bases, with 20 bases remaining between them. CDR3 loop: CASSAGGRLFLPQHF. CDR3 DNA sequence: TGTGCCAGTAGTGCTGGGGGACGTCTGTTTTTGCCCCAGCATTTT.

This chain's CDR3 is CASSVPPPSPQHF. CDR3 nucleotide sequence: TGTGCCAGCAGTGTACCCCCCCCCTCGCCCCAGCATTTT. The V gene is TRBV6-1, the J gene TRBJ1-5, with D uncertain. V lost 4 bases and J lost 9, with 13 bases in between. This CDR3 has 13 amino acids. Germline V gene sequence: CDR1 MNHNS, CDR2 SASEGT.

This clonotype was counted a few times. This sequence joins TRBV12-5 and TRBJ2-3; D is unclear. Germline CDR1 reads LGHNT; CDR2 reads FRNRAP. V was pared by 6 bases and J by 4 bases, with 17 bases between. The CDR3 has 15 residues. The CDR3 coding sequence is TGTGCTAGTGGGGCCCCCGGATCGAGTGCAGATACGCAGTATTTT. Its protein is CASGAPGSSADTQYF.

V usage is TRBV7-9 and J usage is TRBJ2-7; the D is unclear. Germline V gene lookup returns CDR1 SEHNR and CDR2 FQNEAQ (reference sequence). Trimming shortened V by 5 bases and J by 3 bases, and 11 bases separated the two germline ends. The CDR3 contains 13 residues. CDR3 region: CASSDLPNYEQYF. The CDR3 DNA reads TGTGCCAGCAGCGACCTACCGAACTACGAGCAGTACTTC.

This chain connects TRBV6-1 to TRBJ2-7; possibly TRBD2 for D (7 bases). The germline V and J ends were trimmed by 9 bases and 3 bases, with 21 bases remaining between them. From germline, CDR1 is MNHNS and CDR2 SASEGT. The CDR3 runs to 15 residues. The CDR3 coding sequence is TGTGCCAGGGACTTAGGGAGGGGGGGGATCTACGAGCAGTACTTC. Translating it yields CARDLGRGGIYEQYF.

In this sample, this clonotype turned up a few times. The rearrangement uses TRBV27 and TRBJ2-7; D might be TRBD2 (6 bases). The germline V gene has CDR1 MNHEY and CDR2 SMNVEV (reference sequence). V dropped 4 bases and J dropped 3 bases, with 10 bases sitting between them. CDR3 length: 13 residues. In nucleotides, the CDR3 is TGTGCCAGCAGTTACGGGAGTCTCTACGAGCAGTACTTC. The encoded protein is CASSYGSLYEQYF.

The V and J genes are TRBV10-1 and TRBJ2-3; TRBD2 matches at 8 bases. Germline V gives CDR1 WNHNN, CDR2 SYGVQD (reference sequence). The CDR3 is made up of 15 amino acids. V lost 3 bases to trimming and J lost 2 bases; unmatched junction nucleotides: 4. The CDR3 DNA reads TGCGCCAGCAGTGACACTAGCGGAGTCACAGATACGCAGTATTTT. Its translation is CASSDTSGVTDTQYF.

This clonotype was seen a handful of times. The chain couples TRBV7-9 to TRBJ1-1; perhaps TRBD1 as D (6 bases). Trimming removed 7 bases at V and 6 bases at J, with 24 bases between. The CDR3 is made up of 16 amino acids. The germline V gene encodes CDR1 SEHNR and CDR2 FQNEAQ (reference sequence). The CDR3 DNA reads TGTGCCAGCACCCGAGGGGGGCAGAACCAGAGGGCTGAAGCTTTCTTT. Translation gives CASTRGGQNQRAEAFF.

This clonotype was recorded a few times. The chain is built from TRBV4-3 and TRBJ2-1; D unresolved. V lost 0 bases, J lost 2 bases, and 8 bases lay in between. Germline CDR1 and CDR2: LGHNA and YSLEER. This CDR3 spans 15 amino acids. This chain's CDR3 is CASSQDQLAYNEQFF. The CDR3, as DNA: TGCGCCAGCAGCCAAGATCAGCTGGCCTACAATGAGCAGTTCTTC.

For the CDR3, the DNA is TGCGCCAGCAGCTGGTTTCGGGGGGCCCCCGTCCAGTACTTC. Protein product: CASSWFRGAPVQYF. This chain connects TRBV5-1 to TRBJ2-5, with D tentatively TRBD2 (7 bases). This CDR3 is 14 amino acids long. With 3 bases removed from V and 10 bases from J, the gap between germline ends came to 19 bases. CDR1 is SGHRS and CDR2 is YFSETQ in the germline V gene.

The genes are TRBV7-4 and TRBJ1-4; D gene ambiguous. The CDR3 covers 16 residues. V lost 3 bases and J 8 bases, leaving 19 bases between the germline ends. The germline V gene encodes CDR1 SGHVT and CDR2 SQSDAQ. CDR3 in DNA: TGTGCCAGCAGCTTCGGTGCAGCCTTGTTAGGAGAAAAACTGTTTTTT. It encodes CASSFGAALLGEKLFF.

This clonotype came up once. This rearrangement joins TRBV7-2 to TRBJ2-7, with 14 bases matching TRBD2. Germline lookup yields CDR1 SGHTA and CDR2 FQGNSA. The V segment lost 5 bases and the J segment 12 bases; nucleotides outside the gene matches: 6. The CDR3 loop spans 13 amino acids. The DNA of the CDR3 is TGTGCCAGCAGCCCGGGACTAGCGGGAGTACGGTACTTC. It specifies CASSPGLAGVRYF. The entire variable domain, with the rest obtained from reference TRBV7-2 and TRBJ2-7, is as follows: GAGVSQSPSNKVTEKGKDVELRCDPISGHTALYWYRQSLGQGLEFLIYFQGNSAPDKSGLPSDRFSAERTGGSVSTLTIQRTQQEDSAVYLCASSPGLAGVRYFGPGTRLTVT.

The rearrangement links TRBV19 to TRBJ1-2; the D is unclear. From germline, CDR1 is LNHDA and CDR2 SQIVND (reference sequence). Trimming shortened V by 5 bases and J by 7 bases, and 14 bases separated the two germline ends. This CDR3 is 13 amino acids long. The CDR3 reads CASSGENRRGYTF. For the CDR3, the DNA is TGTGCCAGTAGTGGGGAGAACCGTCGTGGCTACACCTTC. The full variable domain, rest sourced from reference TRBV19 and TRBJ1-2, is DGGITQSPKYLFRKEGQNVTLSCEQNLNHDAMYWYRQDPGQGLRLIYYSQIVNDFQKGDIAEGYSVSREKKESFPLTVTSAQKNPTAFYLCASSGENRRGYTFGSGTRLTVV.

V usage is TRBV7-2 and J usage is TRBJ2-2; D gene ambiguous. CDR3 length: 14 residues. V was clipped by 1 base and J by 8 bases, with 11 bases between them. Germline lookup yields CDR1 SGHTA and CDR2 FQGNSA. CDR3 in amino acids: CASSLVGPAGELFF. As DNA, the CDR3 is TGTGCCAGCAGCTTAGTAGGGCCTGCAGGGGAGCTGTTTTTT. Together with reference TRBV7-2 and TRBJ2-2, the CDR3 gives the full variable domain: GAGVSQSPSNKVTEKGKDVELRCDPISGHTALYWYRQSLGQGLEFLIYFQGNSAPDKSGLPSDRFSAERTGGSVSTLTIQRTQQEDSAVYLCASSLVGPAGELFFGEGSRLTVL.

V gene TRBV7-9 combines with J gene TRBJ2-3; 12 nucleotides line up with TRBD2. The CDR3 runs 18 residues. The J segment lost 2 bases and the V segment lost 4 bases, leaving 10 bases of the junction unmatched. Per the germline V gene, CDR1 is SEHNR and CDR2 is FQNEAQ (reference sequence). The CDR3 DNA follows: TGTGCCAGCAGCTCCGAGCTCGGACTAGCGGGGAACACAGATACGCAGTATTTT. It specifies CASSSELGLAGNTDTQYF.

The rearrangement joins TRBV7-2 to TRBJ2-2; D call uncertain. This CDR3 has 15 residues. The germline V and J ends were trimmed by 5 bases and 7 bases, with 17 bases remaining between them. From germline, CDR1 is SGHTA and CDR2 FQGNSA. CDR3 coding DNA: TGTGCCAGCAGCCCGAGAGGTCTAACCAGCGGGGAGCTGTTTTTT. It yields the protein CASSPRGLTSGELFF.

This chain links TRBV7-6 with TRBJ2-1; 13 bases agree with TRBD2. The germline V gene encodes CDR1 SGHVS and CDR2 FNYEAQ. The CDR3 runs 18 residues. V lost 5 bases, J lost 0 bases, and 7 bases stayed unmatched. CDR3: CASSTGLAGTSSYNEQFF. In nucleotides, the CDR3 is TGTGCCAGCAGCACGGGACTAGCGGGAACCAGCTCCTACAATGAGCAGTTCTTC.